Below, 31 T cell receptor beta chains from the same sample are listed, as sequenced in a study of T cell responses to AZD1222 COVID-19 vaccine (dated by TCRdb to the early 2020s). Receptor amplification or capture employed the immunoSEQ multiplex PCR assay. What TCRdb holds here is the immuneACCESS table cut down to in-frame rearrangements. Part of the clones is not present; checked against another copy, under half of the missing clones reflect an unresolved V gene, and the others are unexplained. The sample contains over 65,000 clones, more than 70% of them found a single time. The ten largest clones represent roughly 5% of the sample. This sample's time point label indicates: about 28 days (+/-7) after the second vaccine dose. Sequenced here: peripheral blood, sampled 28 days after the second AZD1222 dose. These receptors were collected from an adult who received the AZD1222 COVID-19 vaccine.

As to this clone: Mismatch with germline at one junction end may stem from a read error. The chain employs TRBV5-5 and TRBJ2-7; weak D call: TRBD1 (6 bases). Germline V CDR1 and CDR2: SGHKS, YYEKEE (reference sequence). The CDR3 consists of 12 residues. CDR3 sequence: CASSYTGYGQYF. The CDR3 nucleotides read TGTGCCAGCAGCTATACAGGGTACGGGCAGTACTTC. Complete variable domain (other parts from reference TRBV5-5 and TRBJ2-7): DAGVTQSPTHLIKTRGQQVTLRCSPISGHKSVSWYQQVLGQGPQFIFQYYEKEERGRGNFPDRFSARQFPNYSSELNVNALLLGDSALYLCASSYTGYGQYFGPGTRLTVT.

The chain uses TRBV6-5 and TRBJ1-2; 7 nucleotides line up with TRBD1. Germline V gene data show CDR1 as MNHEY and CDR2 as SVGAGI. V shed 0 bases, J shed 6 bases, and the junction held 10 bases outside the gene matches. The CDR3 sequence is 16 residues long. The CDR3 spells CASSYSPGGSFDGYTF. The CDR3 region has the DNA TGTGCCAGCAGTTACTCGCCAGGGGGGAGTTTCGATGGCTACACCTTC.

This clone occurred a few times. The J gene is TRBJ1-4, the V gene TRBV28; no clear D. Trimming pared 7 bases from V and 3 bases from J, leaving 12 bases between. CDR3 length equals 14 residues. In germline, CDR1 is MDHEN, CDR2 SYDVKM. CDR3 coding DNA: TGTGCCAGCACCACTCCGGCACCTAATGAAAAACTGTTTTTT. Amino acids: CASTTPAPNEKLFF.

The CDR3 is CASSFLQGEGTEAFF. In DNA, the CDR3 is TGCGCCAGCAGCTTCCTACAGGGTGAGGGCACTGAAGCTTTCTTT. The chain has TRBV5-1 and TRBJ1-1; D is perhaps TRBD1 (6 bases). This CDR3 region has 15 residues. Germline CDR1 and CDR2: SGHRS and YFSETQ. The V and J ends lost 2 bases and 4 bases respectively, with 15 bases between them.

The chain recombines TRBV11-3 with TRBJ2-7; tentative D call: TRBD2 (6 bases). Germline V gives CDR1 SGHNT, CDR2 YENEEA. Trimming left V 6 bases short and J 2 bases short, with 14 bases between. This CDR3 spans 14 amino acids. The CDR3 DNA follows: TGTGCCAGCAGTCGCTCGGGGGAGACCTACGAGCAGTACTTC. It codes for CASSRSGETYEQYF.

V is TRBV28 and J is TRBJ1-2; the D is unclear. Germline-derived CDR1 and CDR2 are MDHEN and SYDVKM. The CDR3 length is 12 residues. V dropped 3 bases and J dropped 4 bases, with 6 bases sitting between them. CDR3 residues: CASSFRTYGYTF. The CDR3 nucleotides are TGTGCCAGCAGTTTCCGGACCTATGGCTACACCTTC.

The chain recombines TRBV14 with TRBJ1-1; TRBD1 agrees at 10 bases. Germline-derived CDR1 and CDR2 are SGHDN and FVKESK. This CDR3 region has 17 residues. With V trimmed by 4 bases and J by 3 bases, 11 bases remained unmatched. In DNA form, the CDR3 reads TGTGCCAGCAGCCCTAAGACAGGGGGCGCGAGGGACACTGAAGCTTTCTTT. This sequence encodes CASSPKTGGARDTEAFF.

This rearrangement joins TRBV19 to TRBJ1-2; 12 bases match TRBD1. Germline V gives CDR1 LNHDA, CDR2 SQIVND (reference sequence). The CDR3 consists of 15 residues. Trimming removed 6 bases from V and 1 base from J; junction bases left unmatched: 3. CDR3 sequence (DNA): TGTGCCAGTAGCCGGGACAGGGGGCGTAACTATGGCTACACCTTC. Its translation: CASSRDRGRNYGYTF.

In its sample, this clone was seen a few times. The CDR3 coding sequence is TGTGCCATCAGTGGATGGGGGACGTCTGAAGCTTTCTTT. It codes for CAISGWGTSEAFF. The chain links TRBV10-3 to TRBJ1-1, with D possibly TRBD1 on 5 matching bases. Germline CDR1 ENHRY, CDR2 SYGVKD. V was clipped by 4 bases and J by 6 bases, with 12 bases between them. This CDR3 is 13 amino acids long.

This clone was detected only once. The chain employs TRBV7-2 and TRBJ2-1; 11 nucleotides align to TRBD1. Trimming took 2 bases from V and 4 from J; bases not matched to a gene: 4. The CDR3 consists of 16 residues. CDR1 SGHTA and CDR2 FQGNSA come from the germline V gene. As DNA, the CDR3 is TGTGCCAGCAGCTTATTTGGGACAGGGGGTTACAATGAGCAGTTCTTC. Amino acid sequence: CASSLFGTGGYNEQFF.

This clone has just one count. V gene TRBV5-5 combines with J gene TRBJ1-4, with 9 nucleotides matching TRBD1. The V segment lost 3 bases and the J segment 8 bases; nucleotides outside the gene matches: 11. This CDR3 is built from 16 residues. In germline, CDR1 is SGHKS, CDR2 YYEKEE (reference sequence). CDR3: CASSSRDRVTPEKLFF. In DNA, the CDR3 is TGTGCCAGCAGCTCGCGGGACAGGGTGACACCCGAAAAACTGTTTTTT.

The chain couples TRBV9 to TRBJ2-5; a possible D gene is TRBD1 (5 bases). The germline V and J ends were trimmed by 9 bases and 3 bases, with 15 bases remaining between them. The V gene's germline CDR1 is SGDLS and CDR2 YYNGEE. The CDR3 contains 13 residues. The CDR3 loop is CATSPPTEETQYF. For the CDR3, the DNA is TGTGCCACCTCCCCCCCGACAGAAGAGACCCAGTACTTC.

V and J are TRBV6-4 and TRBJ1-3; D uncertain. This CDR3 has 14 amino acids. Looked up from germline, CDR1 is MRHNA and CDR2 is SNTAGT. The V and J ends lost 4 bases and 3 bases respectively, with 10 bases between them. CDR3 sequence reads: CASSVGRIGNTIYF. CDR3 coding DNA: TGTGCCAGCAGTGTCGGCCGGATTGGAAACACCATATATTTT.

V and J are TRBV3-1 (or the pseudogene TRBV3-2) and TRBJ1-3, with D unresolved. The CDR3 has 13 residues. Germline V gives CDR1 LGHDT, CDR2 YNNKEL (reference sequence). The V gene lost 7 bases and the J gene lost 4 bases, with 11 bases spanning the gap. DNA for the CDR3: TGTGCCAGCACCACGGGCCCCGGAAACACCATATATTTT. This encodes CASTTGPGNTIYF.

The chain combines TRBV5-4 with TRBJ2-7; 7 bases are a match to TRBD1. Per the germline V gene, CDR1 is SGHNT and CDR2 is YYREEE (reference sequence). The CDR3 has 14 amino acids. J was trimmed by 2 bases and V by 7 bases; bases with no gene match: 9. DNA for the CDR3: TGTGCCAGCGTTTGGGACAGTCTCACCTACGAGCAGTACTTC. Protein: CASVWDSLTYEQYF.

J is TRBJ2-2 and V is TRBV9; D is possibly TRBD1 (5 bases). Trimming took off 0 bases at V and 6 bases at J, with 9 bases between the two ends. This CDR3 is 14 amino acids long. Germline V gene data show CDR1 as SGDLS and CDR2 as YYNGEE. CDR3 in DNA: TGTGCCAGCAGCGTAGACAGGTTTTCCGGGGAGCTGTTTTTT. Its translation: CASSVDRFSGELFF.

This clone was seen a single time. V and J are TRBV6-5 and TRBJ2-1, with a weak D call TRBD1 (5 bases). The CDR3 has 12 residues. V dropped 2 bases and J dropped 10 bases, with 9 bases sitting between them. Germline values: CDR1 MNHEY, CDR2 SVGAGI. The CDR3: CASSYLKGEQFF. In DNA, the CDR3 is TGTGCCAGCAGTTACCTGAAGGGGGAGCAGTTCTTC.

The genes are TRBV5-1 and TRBJ1-5; D remains unclear. The germline gives CDR1 SGHRS, CDR2 YFSETQ. The CDR3 sequence is 15 residues long. V shed 0 bases and J shed 3 bases, with 10 bases lying between them. DNA for the CDR3: TGCGCCAGCAGCTTGGACAGTTTGCCCAATCAGCCCCAGCATTTT. As protein: CASSLDSLPNQPQHF.

The J gene is TRBJ2-1, the V gene TRBV24-1, with TRBD2 matching over 8 bases. J gave up 4 bases and V 4 bases, and 8 bases lay outside the gene matches. The germline gives CDR1 KGHDR, CDR2 SFDVKD. The CDR3 sequence is 16 residues long. The CDR3 DNA follows: TGTGCCACCAGTGACGCGGGGGGCAGAAGTTACAATGAGCAGTTCTTC. It translates to CATSDAGGRSYNEQFF.

CDR3 region: CASSLFIAGVGTQYF. CDR3 nucleotide sequence: TGTGCCAGCAGCCTATTCATAGCGGGGGTAGGGACCCAGTACTTC. The chain couples TRBV3-1 (or the pseudogene TRBV3-2) to TRBJ2-5, with 9 bases aligning to TRBD2. The CDR3 covers 15 residues. CDR1 and CDR2 from the germline V gene are LGHDT and YNNKEL (reference sequence). Losses at the gene ends were 4 bases for V and 7 bases for J; bases not matched to a gene: 10.

This chain connects TRBV11-2 to TRBJ2-3, with TRBD1 matching over 9 bases. J was trimmed by 1 base and V by 8 bases; bases with no gene match: 7. CDR1 is SGHAT and CDR2 is FQNNGV in the germline V gene. The CDR3 spans 15 residues. This CDR3 is CASETGQGRTDTQYF. CDR3 nucleotide sequence: TGTGCCAGCGAGACGGGACAGGGCCGCACAGATACGCAGTATTTT. The entire variable domain, with the rest obtained from reference TRBV11-2 and TRBJ2-3, is as follows: EAGVAQSPRYKIIEKRQSVAFWCNPISGHATLYWYQQILGQGPKLLIQFQNNGVVDDSQLPKDRFSAERLKGVDSTLKIQPAKLEDSAVYLCASETGQGRTDTQYFGPGTRLTVL.

This clone appeared a few times. CDR3 amino acids: CASSAMRGNQPQHF. Here the CDR3 DNA reads TGTGCCAGCAGCGCTATGAGGGGCAATCAGCCCCAGCATTTT. The chain couples TRBV7-2 to TRBJ1-5; D remains ambiguous. CDR1 is SGHTA and CDR2 is FQGNSA in the germline V gene. Trimming removed 5 bases from V and 2 bases from J, with 10 bases in between. CDR3 length: 14 amino acids.

V is TRBV6-5 and J is TRBJ1-5; possible D gene TRBD1, 5 bases. Germline V gene sequence: CDR1 MNHEY, CDR2 SVGAGI. CDR3 size: 13 residues. Trimming cost V 4 bases and J 3 bases, with 7 bases left between them. The CDR3 DNA is TGTGCCAGCAGTTCAGGGAACAATCAGCCCCAGCATTTT. Protein: CASSSGNNQPQHF.

J is TRBJ1-5 and V is TRBV6-5; D is undetermined. The germline V gene encodes CDR1 MNHEY and CDR2 SVGAGI. The V and J ends lost 2 bases and 8 bases respectively, with 19 bases between them. The CDR3 covers 16 residues. CDR3 nucleotides: TGTGCCAGCAGTTACCTAGGAGGATTCGGCGTAGAGCCCCAGCATTTT. It yields the protein CASSYLGGFGVEPQHF.

The chain couples TRBV7-3 to TRBJ1-1; D unresolved. Deletions cut 2 bases from V and 0 bases from J, with 7 bases between. CDR3 length: 14 residues. Germline values: CDR1 SGHTA, CDR2 FQGTGA. CDR3 bases: TGTGCCAGCAGCTTAGAACGGGTGAACACTGAAGCTTTCTTT. Protein: CASSLERVNTEAFF.

The rearrangement uses TRBV25-1 and TRBJ2-7; 9 nucleotides line up with TRBD2. CDR1 and CDR2 from the germline V gene are MGHDK and SYGVNS. Trimming at V came to 1 base and at J to 3 bases, leaving 10 bases not matched to a gene. The CDR3 is made up of 17 amino acids. Here the CDR3 DNA reads TGTGCCAGCAGTGAATGGCGGGGGGGCCGCGGAGGCTACGAGCAGTACTTC. Translation: CASSEWRGGRGGYEQYF.

This rearrangement joins TRBV6-5 to TRBJ2-7; TRBD1 might be the D (6 bases). From germline, CDR1 is MNHEY and CDR2 SVGAGI. The length of the CDR3 is 12 residues. Trimming took off 4 bases at V and 4 bases at J, with 8 bases between the two ends. Here the CDR3 DNA reads TGTGCCAGCAGTTCACAGGGTTACGAGCAGTACGTC. This sequence encodes CASSSQGYEQYV.

This sequence joins TRBV12-2 and TRBJ2-1; the table calls TRBD1, which could not be checked here. TRBV12-2 is labeled a pseudogene. This CDR3 contains 15 residues. The DNA for the CDR3 is TGTGCAAGTCGCCTGCGGGACAGGAGAATTTGTGAGCAGTTCTTC. This gives the protein CASRLRDRRICEQFF.

The V call is TRBV12-3 or TRBV12-4, the J call TRBJ1-5; D is uncertain. This CDR3 is 13 amino acids long. Trimming removed 2 bases from V and 6 bases from J, with 8 bases in between. For the CDR3, the DNA is TGTGCCAGCAGTTTACGGGGATTTCAGCCCCAGCATTTT. Translation gives CASSLRGFQPQHF.

The chain has TRBV5-1 and TRBJ1-2; D remains ambiguous. This CDR3 region has 13 residues. The V and J ends lost 1 base and 6 bases respectively, with 10 bases between them. Germline CDR1 is SGHRS and CDR2 is YFSETQ. The CDR3 is CASSLSWRNGYTF. CDR3 DNA sequence: TGCGCCAGCAGCTTGAGTTGGCGTAATGGCTACACCTTC.

The V gene is TRBV24-1, the J gene TRBJ2-2; D is unclear. CDR1 KGHDR and CDR2 SFDVKD come from the germline V gene. The V end was cut by 3 bases, the J end by 1 base, with 2 bases between. The CDR3 has 13 amino acids. CDR3 bases: TGTGCCACCAGTGATGGGAACACCGGGGAGCTGTTTTTT. It yields the protein CATSDGNTGELFF.